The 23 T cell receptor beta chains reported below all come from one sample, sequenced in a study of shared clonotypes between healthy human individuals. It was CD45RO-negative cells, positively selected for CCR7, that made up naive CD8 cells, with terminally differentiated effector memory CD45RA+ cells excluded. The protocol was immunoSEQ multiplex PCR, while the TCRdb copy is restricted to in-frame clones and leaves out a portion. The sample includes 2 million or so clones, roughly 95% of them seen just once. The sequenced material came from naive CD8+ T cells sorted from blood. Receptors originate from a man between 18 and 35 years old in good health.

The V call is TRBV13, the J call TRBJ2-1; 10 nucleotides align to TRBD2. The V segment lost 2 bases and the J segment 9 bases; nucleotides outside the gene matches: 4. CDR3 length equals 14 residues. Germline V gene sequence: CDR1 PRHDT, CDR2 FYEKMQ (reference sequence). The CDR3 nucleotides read TGTGCCAGCAGCTTACCTAGCGGGAGTACTGAGCAGTTCTTC. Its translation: CASSLPSGSTEQFF.

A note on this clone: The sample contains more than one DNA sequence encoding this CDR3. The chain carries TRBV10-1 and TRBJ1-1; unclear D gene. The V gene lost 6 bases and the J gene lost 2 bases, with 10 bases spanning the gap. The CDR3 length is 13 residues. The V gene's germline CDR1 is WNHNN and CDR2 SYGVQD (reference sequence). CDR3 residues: CASRDGLNTEAFF. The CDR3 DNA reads TGCGCCAGCAGGGACGGTTTAAACACTGAAGCTTTCTTT.

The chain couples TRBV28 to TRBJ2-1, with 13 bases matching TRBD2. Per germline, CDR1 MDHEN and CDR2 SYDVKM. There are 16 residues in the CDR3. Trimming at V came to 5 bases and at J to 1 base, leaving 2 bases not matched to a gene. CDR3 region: CASSPLAGGSYNEQFF. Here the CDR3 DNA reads TGTGCCAGCAGTCCACTAGCGGGAGGGTCCTACAATGAGCAGTTCTTC.

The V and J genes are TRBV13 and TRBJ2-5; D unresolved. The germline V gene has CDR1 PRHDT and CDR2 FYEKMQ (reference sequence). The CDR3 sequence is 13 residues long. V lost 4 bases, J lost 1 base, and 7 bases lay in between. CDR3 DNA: TGTGCCAGCAGCTCGGCACCCCAAGAGACCCAGTACTTC. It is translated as CASSSAPQETQYF.

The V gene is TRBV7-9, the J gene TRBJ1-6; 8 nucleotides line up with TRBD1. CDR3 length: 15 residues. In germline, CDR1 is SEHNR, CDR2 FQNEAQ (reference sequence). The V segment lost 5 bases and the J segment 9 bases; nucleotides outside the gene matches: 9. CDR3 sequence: CASSLFTGGVSPLHF. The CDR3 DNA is TGTGCCAGCAGCCTCTTCACAGGGGGGGTTTCACCCCTCCACTTT.

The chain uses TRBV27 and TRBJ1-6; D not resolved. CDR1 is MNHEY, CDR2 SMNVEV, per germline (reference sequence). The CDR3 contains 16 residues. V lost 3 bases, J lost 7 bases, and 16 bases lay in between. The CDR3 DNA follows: TGTGCCAGCAGTTTTTCTCGGGTGGGATTAAATTCACCCCTCCACTTT. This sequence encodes CASSFSRVGLNSPLHF.

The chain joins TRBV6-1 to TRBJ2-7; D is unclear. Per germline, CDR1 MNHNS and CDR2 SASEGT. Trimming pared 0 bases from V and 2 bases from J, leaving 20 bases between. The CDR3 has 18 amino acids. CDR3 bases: TGTGCCAGCAGTGAAGCTCGTATCGAGACACTGGGCACCTACGAGCAGTACTTC. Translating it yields CASSEARIETLGTYEQYF.

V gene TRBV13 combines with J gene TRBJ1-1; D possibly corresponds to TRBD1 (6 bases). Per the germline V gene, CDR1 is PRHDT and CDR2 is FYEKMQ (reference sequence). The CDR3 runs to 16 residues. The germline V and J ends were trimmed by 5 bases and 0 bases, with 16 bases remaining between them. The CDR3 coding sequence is TGTGCCAGCAGCCCGAGGATTGGGGGCGTGAACACTGAAGCTTTCTTT. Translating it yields CASSPRIGGVNTEAFF.

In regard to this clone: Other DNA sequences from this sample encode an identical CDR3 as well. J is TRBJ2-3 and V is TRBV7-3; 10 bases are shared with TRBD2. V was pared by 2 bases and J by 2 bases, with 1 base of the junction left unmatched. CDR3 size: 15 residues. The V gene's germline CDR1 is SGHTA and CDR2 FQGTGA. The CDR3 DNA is TGTGCCAGCAGCTTACTAGCGGGGGCCACAGATACGCAGTATTTT. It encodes CASSLLAGATDTQYF.

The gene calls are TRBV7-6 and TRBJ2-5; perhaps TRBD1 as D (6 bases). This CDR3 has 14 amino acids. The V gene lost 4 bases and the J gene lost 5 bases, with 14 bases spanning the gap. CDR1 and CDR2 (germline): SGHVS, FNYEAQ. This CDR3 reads CASSSLQGGETQYF. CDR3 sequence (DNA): TGTGCCAGCAGCTCCTTACAGGGCGGCGAGACCCAGTACTTC.

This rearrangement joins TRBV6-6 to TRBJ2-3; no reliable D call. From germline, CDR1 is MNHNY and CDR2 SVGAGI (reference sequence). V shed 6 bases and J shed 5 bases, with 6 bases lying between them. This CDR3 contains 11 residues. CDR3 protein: CASSMGDTQYF. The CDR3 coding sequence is TGTGCCAGCAGCATGGGAGATACGCAGTATTTT.

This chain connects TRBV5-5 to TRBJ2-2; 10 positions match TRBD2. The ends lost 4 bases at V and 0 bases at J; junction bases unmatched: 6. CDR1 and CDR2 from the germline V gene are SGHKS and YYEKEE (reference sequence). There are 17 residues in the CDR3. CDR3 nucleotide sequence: TGTGCCAGCAGCACCGGGACTAGCGTAACGAACACCGGGGAGCTGTTTTTT. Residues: CASSTGTSVTNTGELFF.

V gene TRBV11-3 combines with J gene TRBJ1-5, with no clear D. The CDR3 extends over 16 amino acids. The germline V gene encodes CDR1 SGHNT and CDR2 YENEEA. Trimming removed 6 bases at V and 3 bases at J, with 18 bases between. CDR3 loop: CASRGGSPESNQPQHF. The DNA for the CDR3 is TGTGCCAGCAGGGGCGGGTCACCAGAGTCCAATCAGCCCCAGCATTTT. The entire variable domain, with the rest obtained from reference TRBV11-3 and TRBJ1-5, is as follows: EAGVVQSPRYKIIEKKQPVAFWCNPISGHNTLYWYLQNLGQGPELLIRYENEEAVDDSQLPKDRFSAERLKGVDSTLKIQPAELGDSAVYLCASRGGSPESNQPQHFGDGTRLSIL.

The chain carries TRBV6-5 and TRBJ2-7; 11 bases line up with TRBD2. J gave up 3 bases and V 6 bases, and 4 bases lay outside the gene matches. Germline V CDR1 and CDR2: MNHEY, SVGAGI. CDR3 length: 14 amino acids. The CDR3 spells CASRELAGDYEQYF. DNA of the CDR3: TGTGCCAGCAGGGAACTAGCGGGAGACTACGAGCAGTACTTC.

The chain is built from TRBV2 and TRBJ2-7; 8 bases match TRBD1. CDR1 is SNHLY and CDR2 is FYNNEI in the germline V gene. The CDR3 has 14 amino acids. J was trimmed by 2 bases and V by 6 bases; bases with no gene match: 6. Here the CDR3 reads CASSLGQETYEQYF. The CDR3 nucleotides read TGTGCCAGCAGCTTGGGACAGGAAACCTACGAGCAGTACTTC.

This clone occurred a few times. CDR3 DNA sequence: TGTGCCAGTAGTAGCGCAGGAAGGATTAACTATGGCTACACCTTC. Amino acids: CASSSAGRINYGYTF. This sequence joins TRBV19 and TRBJ1-2; D gene ambiguous. The CDR3 has 15 amino acids. Germline lookup yields CDR1 LNHDA and CDR2 SQIVND (reference sequence). The V gene lost 4 bases and the J gene lost 1 base, with 13 bases spanning the gap.

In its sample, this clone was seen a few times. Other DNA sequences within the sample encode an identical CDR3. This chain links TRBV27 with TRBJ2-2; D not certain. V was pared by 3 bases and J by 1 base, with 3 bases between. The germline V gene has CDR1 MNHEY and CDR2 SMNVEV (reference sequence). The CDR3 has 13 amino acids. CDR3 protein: CASSFGNTGELFF. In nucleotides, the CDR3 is TGTGCCAGCAGTTTTGGGAACACCGGGGAGCTGTTTTTT.

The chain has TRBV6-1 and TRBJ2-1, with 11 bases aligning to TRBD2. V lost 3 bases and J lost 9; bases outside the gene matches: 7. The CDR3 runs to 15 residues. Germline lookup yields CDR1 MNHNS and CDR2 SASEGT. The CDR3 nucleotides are TGTGCCAGCAGTGATCTAGCGGGGGGTGTGGTTGAGCAGTTCTTC. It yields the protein CASSDLAGGVVEQFF.

CDR3 in amino acids: CASSQGLGGYGYTF. The DNA for the CDR3 is TGCGCCAGCAGCCAAGGTTTGGGGGGCTATGGCTACACCTTC. The chain carries TRBV4-1 and TRBJ1-2, with a tentative D call TRBD1 (5 bases). Germline V CDR1 and CDR2: MGHRA, YSYEKL. The CDR3 covers 14 residues. V was pared by 1 base and J by 4 bases, with 10 bases between.

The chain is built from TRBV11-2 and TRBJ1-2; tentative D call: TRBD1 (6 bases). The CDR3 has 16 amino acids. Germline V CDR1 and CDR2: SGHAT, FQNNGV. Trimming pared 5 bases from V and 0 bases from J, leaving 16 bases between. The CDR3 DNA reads TGTGCCAGCAGCCCGAACAGGGATGATACTAACTATGGCTACACCTTC. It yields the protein CASSPNRDDTNYGYTF.

Here the CDR3 reads CASSSSVRDYEQYF. As DNA, the CDR3 is TGTGCCAGCAGCTCCTCAGTGCGAGACTACGAGCAGTACTTC. The chain links TRBV5-6 to TRBJ2-7; no firm D call. The CDR3 has 14 residues. Germline CDR1 SGHDT, CDR2 YYEEEE. The V gene lost 3 bases and the J gene lost 3 bases, with 13 bases spanning the gap.

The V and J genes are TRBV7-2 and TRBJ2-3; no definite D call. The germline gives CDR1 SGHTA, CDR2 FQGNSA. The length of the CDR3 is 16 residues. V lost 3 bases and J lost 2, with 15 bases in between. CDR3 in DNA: TGTGCCAGCAGCTTGTTCTTGGCGGCGAACACAGATACGCAGTATTTT. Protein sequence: CASSLFLAANTDTQYF.

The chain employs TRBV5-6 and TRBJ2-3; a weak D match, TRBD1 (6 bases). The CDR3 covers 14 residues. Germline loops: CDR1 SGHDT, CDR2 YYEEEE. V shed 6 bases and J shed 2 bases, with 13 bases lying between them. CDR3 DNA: TGTGCCAGCACCCAACAGGGAATCACAGATACGCAGTATTTT. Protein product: CASTQQGITDTQYF.